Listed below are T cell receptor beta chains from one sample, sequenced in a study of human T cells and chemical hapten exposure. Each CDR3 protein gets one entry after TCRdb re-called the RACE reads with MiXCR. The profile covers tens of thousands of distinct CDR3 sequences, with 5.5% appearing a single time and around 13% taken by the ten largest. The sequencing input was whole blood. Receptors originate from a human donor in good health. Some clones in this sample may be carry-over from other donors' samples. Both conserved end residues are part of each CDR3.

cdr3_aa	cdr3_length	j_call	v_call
CASSLAGVNYEQYF	14	TRBJ2-7	TRBV7-9
CSASPQLQFSNYGYTF	16	TRBJ1-2	TRBV20-1
CASSESGNTEAFF	13	TRBJ1-1	TRBV25-1
CASSLARGLGYEQYF	15	TRBJ2-7	TRBV7-2
CASSLSGDYYEQYF	14	TRBJ2-7	TRBV28
CASSEVRECTDTQYF	15	TRBJ2-3	TRBV2
CSVGGLNTEAFF	12	TRBJ1-1	TRBV29-1
CASTVWTAETQYF	13	TRBJ2-5	TRBV7-2
CASSPTGFGTEAFF	14	TRBJ1-1	TRBV4-1
CASSDQPDEQYF	12	TRBJ2-7	TRBV10-1